This T cell receptor beta chain was sequenced in a study of post-analysis software for immune sequencing data. General study results and limits: Patients with multiple sclerosis recorded significantly lower normalized Chao1 diversity than controls, the study found. The five TRBV segments detected at higher frequency in patients than in controls included TRBV5-6, TRBV5-1 and TRBV20-1.

This clonotype was observed a few times. Its antigen remains unknown. Germline lookup yields CDR1 SGHRS and CDR2 YFSETQ. V shed 0 bases and J shed 2 bases, with 12 bases lying between them. This CDR3 is built from 15 residues. Unique-molecular-identifier-tagged TCR beta cDNA libraries were used. TCRdb reprocessed the PCR reads with MiXCR, giving one entry per CDR3 protein. The sample carries some 690,000 distinct CDR3 sequences, 59% recorded once. Sequencing was done on a sample of blood. The origin of this receptor is a girl aged 2 to 9 with multiple sclerosis. The rearrangement uses TRBV5-1 and TRBJ2-7; D might be TRBD2 (7 bases). DNA of the CDR3: TGCGCCAGCAGCTTGGAGGGGGAGGGCCCCTACGAGCAGTACTTC. Translating gives CASSLEGEGPYEQYF.